The TCR beta chain under discussion was sequenced for a study of neurological immune-mediated disorders. Whole-study results and caveats: The expanded clones of different subjects shared no CDR3 amino acid sequences (suggesting private repertoires in all groups).

This clonotype has ten or more counts. Antigen unknown. Trimming left V 7 bases short and J 1 base short, with 15 bases between. The CDR3 runs 14 residues. Germline loops: CDR1 DFQATT, CDR2 SNEGSKA (reference sequence). MiXCR, applied by TCRdb to the 5' RACE reads, yields one record per CDR3 protein. The data hold under 35,000 distinct CDR3 sequences, with 1.5% observed a single time. This chain connects TRBV20-1 to TRBJ2-3; tentative D call: TRBD2 (6 bases). This clonotype was obtained from a woman aged 25 to 39 with multiple sclerosis. Sequenced: PBMCs. The CDR3 sequence is CSGAMGGRTDTQYF. The DNA for the CDR3 is TGCAGTGGCGCTATGGGGGGACGCACAGATACGCAGTATTTT.